These 24 T cell receptor beta chains came from one sample sequenced in a study of OX40 agonist ivuxolimab in advanced cancers. TCRdb's copy holds only in-frame clones and misses some; the assay was immunoSEQ multiplex PCR. The sample holds tens of thousands of clones, around nine tenths seen once. Sequencing used CD4+ or CD8+ T cells sorted from blood, obtained in a trial of the OX40 agonist ivuxolimab. Receptor source: an adult with an advanced solid tumor such as melanoma, head and neck, liver or kidney cancer.

This clone was seen only once. The V call is TRBV27, the J call TRBJ2-7, with unresolved D. The V end was cut by 7 bases, the J end by 0 bases, with 16 bases between. The CDR3 length is 15 residues. Germline V CDR1 and CDR2: MNHEY, SMNVEV (reference sequence). CDR3 in amino acids: CASMSLGPRSYEQYF. The CDR3 nucleotides read TGTGCCAGCATGTCCCTGGGTCCCCGCTCCTACGAGCAGTACTTC.

The chain recombines TRBV7-9 with TRBJ2-1; 8 bases align to TRBD2. Per the germline V gene, CDR1 is SEHNR and CDR2 is FQNEAQ (reference sequence). This CDR3 is built from 17 residues. The V gene end was trimmed by 1 base and the J gene end by 9 bases; junction bases not matched to a gene: 14. The CDR3 spells CASSLVFRAGGPGEQFF. The CDR3 DNA follows: TGTGCCAGCAGCTTAGTGTTCCGGGCGGGAGGACCAGGTGAGCAGTTCTTC.

A single count supports this clone. V gene TRBV6-1 combines with J gene TRBJ2-3; D is ambiguous. Germline V gene lookup returns CDR1 MNHNS and CDR2 SASEGT. The V and J ends lost 3 bases and 3 bases respectively, with 16 bases between them. This CDR3 region has 16 residues. CDR3 amino acids: CASSDPGLRRTDTQYF. CDR3 coding DNA: TGTGCCAGCAGTGACCCCGGGCTGAGGAGAACAGATACGCAGTATTTT.

The chain couples TRBV7-9 to TRBJ2-5, with 7 nucleotides matching TRBD1. After removal of 7 bases from V and 2 bases from J, the junction contained 7 bases not matched to a gene. Germline CDR1 is SEHNR and CDR2 is FQNEAQ (reference sequence). The CDR3 consists of 14 residues. This chain's CDR3 is CASTRTGGQETQYF. DNA of the CDR3: TGTGCCAGCACTCGGACAGGCGGGCAAGAGACCCAGTACTTC.

V is TRBV6-5 and J is TRBJ2-2; TRBD2 might be the D (6 bases). Germline V gene lookup returns CDR1 MNHEY and CDR2 SVGAGI. With 7 bases removed from V and 2 bases from J, the gap between germline ends came to 14 bases. The CDR3 consists of 15 residues. The CDR3 protein is CASTKAGLNTGELFF. CDR3 DNA sequence: TGTGCCAGCACAAAGGCGGGACTTAACACCGGGGAGCTGTTTTTT.

V gene TRBV27 combines with J gene TRBJ2-1; 14 bases match TRBD2. The ends lost 5 bases at V and 9 bases at J; junction bases unmatched: 6. Germline values: CDR1 MNHEY, CDR2 SMNVEV (reference sequence). The length of the CDR3 is 15 residues. The chain's CDR3 is CASSPRLAGGGEQFF. In DNA form, the CDR3 reads TGTGCCAGCAGTCCGCGACTAGCGGGAGGGGGTGAGCAGTTCTTC.

The V call is TRBV30, the J call TRBJ1-4, with D hard to call. Deletions cut 4 bases from V and 6 bases from J, with 9 bases between. The germline gives CDR1 GTSNPN, CDR2 SVGIG (reference sequence). CDR3 length: 12 residues. Written as DNA, the CDR3 is TGTGCCTGGAATGGACGGGATGAAAAACTGTTTTTT. Protein sequence: CAWNGRDEKLFF. The variable domain in full, completed from reference TRBV30 and TRBJ1-4, reads SQTIHQWPATLVQPVGSPLSLECTVEGTSNPNLYWYRQAAGRGLQLLFYSVGIGQISSEVPQNLSASRPQDRQFILSSKKLLLSDSGFYLCAWNGRDEKLFFGSGTQLSVL.

Regarding this clone: The junction shows a germline mismatch at one end, possibly a read error. This chain uses TRBV5-1 with TRBJ1-1; D is possibly TRBD1 (5 bases). Germline V gene lookup returns CDR1 SGHRS and CDR2 YFSETQ. This CDR3 has 12 amino acids. CDR3 sequence reads: CASSPGTAIYSF. CDR3 coding DNA: TGCGCCAGCAGCCCGGGGACCGCTATCTATAGCTTT.

This clone was seen a single time. This chain connects TRBV5-6 to TRBJ2-1; D gene uncertain. V lost 0 bases and J lost 8, with 3 bases in between. The CDR3 consists of 11 residues. The germline V gene encodes CDR1 SGHDT and CDR2 YYEEEE. The CDR3 sequence is CASSLAHEQFF. The CDR3 nucleotides read TGTGCCAGCAGCTTGGCTCATGAGCAGTTCTTC.

The V gene is TRBV5-1, the J gene TRBJ2-7, with 7 bases identical to TRBD2. In germline, CDR1 is SGHRS, CDR2 YFSETQ. With V trimmed by 1 base and J by 2 bases, 6 bases remained unmatched. This CDR3 comprises 15 residues. This chain's CDR3 is CASSLNAGEAYEQYF. DNA of the CDR3: TGCGCCAGCAGCTTGAATGCGGGAGAGGCCTACGAGCAGTACTTC.

Note on this clone: Other DNA sequences of this sample code for an identical CDR3. DNA of the CDR3: TGTGCCAGCACGGGACAGGCGAACACCGGGGAGCTGTTTTTT. It yields the protein CASTGQANTGELFF. The rearrangement uses TRBV2 and TRBJ2-2, with 8 bases aligning to TRBD1. The V gene's germline CDR1 is SNHLY and CDR2 FYNNEI. The CDR3 covers 14 residues. Trimming removed 7 bases from V and 0 bases from J; junction bases left unmatched: 1.

This chain connects TRBV5-1 to TRBJ1-3; D gene unclear. The ends were cut back, 0 bases at V and 8 bases at J, with 15 bases in the middle. This CDR3 has 15 residues. Looked up from germline, CDR1 is SGHRS and CDR2 is YFSETQ. CDR3 residues: CASSLGEFKTDTIYF. Here the CDR3 DNA reads TGCGCCAGCAGCTTGGGGGAGTTTAAAACGGACACCATATATTTT.

V is TRBV19 and J is TRBJ1-1; D gene uncertain. V lost 2 bases and J 4 bases, leaving 14 bases between the germline ends. Germline V lookup: CDR1 LNHDA, CDR2 SQIVND (reference sequence). The CDR3 spans 15 residues. The CDR3 spells CASSISGNDPTEAFF. CDR3 DNA sequence: TGTGCCAGTAGTATATCCGGGAATGACCCCACTGAAGCTTTCTTT. The full variable domain, with the rest looked up from reference TRBV19 and TRBJ1-1, is DGGITQSPKYLFRKEGQNVTLSCEQNLNHDAMYWYRQDPGQGLRLIYYSQIVNDFQKGDIAEGYSVSREKKESFPLTVTSAQKNPTAFYLCASSISGNDPTEAFFGQGTRLTVV.

This chain joins TRBV28 and TRBJ2-3; TRBD1 matches at 9 bases. The V gene end was trimmed by 2 bases and the J gene end by 4 bases; junction bases not matched to a gene: 4. Germline V lookup: CDR1 MDHEN, CDR2 SYDVKM. The CDR3 is 15 amino acids. The CDR3, as DNA: TGTGCCAGCAGTTTAGGAGGACAGGGGTCAGATACGCAGTATTTT. Translation gives CASSLGGQGSDTQYF.

The J gene is TRBJ2-3, the V gene TRBV7-9; D ambiguous. Trimming shortened V by 1 base and J by 5 bases, and 7 bases separated the two germline ends. The CDR3 loop spans 13 amino acids. The germline V gene has CDR1 SEHNR and CDR2 FQNEAQ (reference sequence). The DNA for the CDR3 is TGTGCCAGCAGCTTAGGGCACAGAGATACGCAGTATTTT. Translated: CASSLGHRDTQYF.

CDR3 region: CASSRRLGSNEQFF. The CDR3 DNA reads as TGCGCCAGCAGCCGAAGACTAGGTTCGAATGAGCAGTTCTTC. This sequence joins TRBV5-1 and TRBJ2-1, with a possible D match to TRBD2 (6 bases). CDR1 is SGHRS, CDR2 YFSETQ, per germline. This CDR3 has 14 residues. Trimming left V 4 bases short and J 7 bases short, with 15 bases between.

The V gene is TRBV5-1, the J gene TRBJ2-1; a possible D gene is TRBD1 (7 bases). V lost 4 bases and J 6 bases, leaving 20 bases between the germline ends. The CDR3 is made up of 16 amino acids. The germline V gene has CDR1 SGHRS and CDR2 YFSETQ. CDR3: CASSPTGRRESNEQFF. As DNA, the CDR3 is TGCGCCAGCAGCCCGACAGGGCGGAGGGAGAGCAATGAGCAGTTCTTC.

This rearrangement joins TRBV25-1 to TRBJ1-2; D gene unclear. Germline CDR1 is MGHDK and CDR2 is SYGVNS. The CDR3 is 11 residues long. The V and J ends lost 4 bases and 4 bases respectively, with 4 bases between them. CDR3 nucleotides: TGTGCCAGCAGTGCCTTCTATGGCTACACCTTC. This gives the protein CASSAFYGYTF.

The chain links TRBV19 to TRBJ2-7, with 9 bases identical to TRBD2. Trimming removed 3 bases from V and 3 bases from J; junction bases left unmatched: 6. CDR3 length: 15 residues. Per the germline V gene, CDR1 is LNHDA and CDR2 is SQIVND (reference sequence). The CDR3 DNA follows: TGTGCCAGTAGTATGGTAGCGGGAGCATACTACGAGCAGTACTTC. It is translated as CASSMVAGAYYEQYF. Full variable domain (missing parts from reference TRBV19 and TRBJ2-7): DGGITQSPKYLFRKEGQNVTLSCEQNLNHDAMYWYRQDPGQGLRLIYYSQIVNDFQKGDIAEGYSVSREKKESFPLTVTSAQKNPTAFYLCASSMVAGAYYEQYFGPGTRLTVT.

V gene TRBV14 combines with J gene TRBJ2-3; D tentatively fits TRBD1 or TRBD2 (5 bases each). The CDR3 is made up of 16 amino acids. Per germline, CDR1 SGHDN and CDR2 FVKESK. The V end lost 1 base, the J end lost 1 base, and 12 bases lay between the germline ends. The CDR3 spells CASSQALGTGTDTQYF. DNA for the CDR3: TGTGCCAGCAGCCAAGCCCTGGGGACGGGCACAGATACGCAGTATTTT.

V is TRBV6-5 and J is TRBJ2-3, with D possibly TRBD1 on 6 matching bases. The CDR3 totals 15 residues. V lost 6 bases and J lost 2, with 15 bases in between. CDR1 MNHEY and CDR2 SVGAGI come from the germline V gene. The CDR3 region is CASRSSGVLTDTQYF. The CDR3, as DNA: TGTGCCAGCAGATCATCAGGGGTTCTCACAGATACGCAGTATTTT.

The rearrangement joins TRBV6-6 to TRBJ1-2; the D is unclear. The germline V and J ends were trimmed by 5 bases and 0 bases, with 7 bases remaining between them. The germline CDR1 and CDR2 sequences are MNHNY and SVGAGI (reference sequence). The CDR3 contains 13 residues. The CDR3 is CASSGGSNYGYTF. CDR3 nucleotide sequence: TGTGCCAGCAGTGGCGGGTCTAACTATGGCTACACCTTC.

J is TRBJ2-3 and V is TRBV5-6; D uncertain. The ends were cut back, 0 bases at V and 0 bases at J, with 11 bases in the middle. The germline CDR1 and CDR2 sequences are SGHDT and YYEEEE. This CDR3 has 16 amino acids. The CDR3 sequence is CASSLGRQASTDTQYF. DNA for the CDR3: TGTGCCAGCAGCTTGGGCCGGCAGGCTAGCACAGATACGCAGTATTTT.

CDR3 in amino acids: CASSLGLGDTEAFF. The CDR3 DNA sequence: TGTGCCAGCAGCTTGGGACTCGGCGACACTGAAGCTTTCTTT. The chain couples TRBV5-4 to TRBJ1-1; D not certain. Germline values: CDR1 SGHNT, CDR2 YYREEE (reference sequence). Trimming took off 0 bases at V and 3 bases at J, with 9 bases between the two ends. The CDR3 contains 14 residues.